Each of the 30 T cell receptor beta chains below was sequenced from the same sample in a study of blood T cell repertoires in COVID-19 (TCRdb year 2020). Library construction relied on the immunoSEQ multiplex PCR assay. TCRdb's version of the immuneACCESS table is confined to in-frame rearrangements and falls short of the full clone set. An unresolved V gene accounts for under half of the shortfall where checked; the remainder is of unknown origin. The table for this sample lists some 100,000 clones; approximately 82% of them were counted only once. Jointly, the top ten make up approximately 7.9% of the sample. Sequenced input: peripheral blood. These TCRs come from a woman aged 80 or older with active or convalescent COVID-19.

The rearrangement links TRBV28 to TRBJ1-2, with D uncertain. Trimming cost V 6 bases and J 4 bases, with 12 bases left between them. This CDR3 region has 13 residues. CDR1 and CDR2 from the germline V gene are MDHEN and SYDVKM. Here the CDR3 DNA reads TGTGCCAGCAGCCTAACGATCCTCTATGGCTACACCTTC. Protein sequence: CASSLTILYGYTF.

V is TRBV7-9 and J is TRBJ2-4; D may be TRBD1 (6 bases). Germline CDR1 reads SEHNR; CDR2 reads FQNEAQ (reference sequence). The CDR3 contains 12 residues. Trimming cost V 5 bases and J 9 bases, with 11 bases left between them. CDR3 sequence reads: CASSTQDSIQYF. The CDR3 nucleotides read TGTGCCAGCAGCACCCAGGACAGCATTCAGTACTTC.

The chain uses TRBV25-1 and TRBJ2-7, with D perhaps TRBD1 (6 bases). There are 16 residues in the CDR3. V was shortened by 1 base and J by 0 bases, with 13 bases between the two germline ends. The germline gives CDR1 MGHDK, CDR2 SYGVNS. The CDR3 DNA reads TGTGCCAGCAGTGAATCAGTCATGACAGGCTCCTACGAGCAGTACTTC. Its protein is CASSESVMTGSYEQYF.

The chain uses TRBV19 and TRBJ1-3, with TRBD1 as a possible D gene (5 bases). The CDR3 length is 13 residues. V lost 3 bases to trimming and J lost 7 bases, with 10 bases between them. The V gene's germline CDR1 is LNHDA and CDR2 SQIVND (reference sequence). CDR3 sequence reads: CASSMDNSNTIYF. The DNA of the CDR3 is TGTGCCAGTAGTATGGACAATTCTAACACCATATATTTT.

This sequence joins TRBV5-1 and TRBJ2-3; 8 positions agree with TRBD2. Germline V gene lookup returns CDR1 SGHRS and CDR2 YFSETQ. The CDR3 consists of 15 residues. V was pared by 2 bases and J by 0 bases, with 2 bases of the junction left unmatched. The CDR3 reads CASSFASGSTDTQYF. Here the CDR3 DNA reads TGCGCCAGCAGCTTTGCTAGCGGGAGCACAGATACGCAGTATTTT.

This chain connects TRBV28 to TRBJ2-1, with 11 bases fitting TRBD2. The CDR3 is made up of 20 amino acids. Per germline, CDR1 MDHEN and CDR2 SYDVKM. With V trimmed by 3 bases and J by 6 bases, 19 bases remained unmatched. CDR3 in DNA: TGTGCCAGCAGTTTCCCCCTAAGACTAGCGGGAAAGCCCTCGGGCAATGAGCAGTTCTTC. This gives the protein CASSFPLRLAGKPSGNEQFF. The entire variable domain, with the rest obtained from reference TRBV28 and TRBJ2-1, is as follows: DVKVTQSSRYLVKRTGEKVFLECVQDMDHENMFWYRQDPGLGLRLIYFSYDVKMKEKGDIPEGYSVSREKKERFSLILESASTNQTSMYLCASSFPLRLAGKPSGNEQFFGPGTRLTVL.

The chain links TRBV13 to TRBJ2-5; 9 bases match TRBD2. J was trimmed by 2 bases and V by 0 bases; bases with no gene match: 4. The length of the CDR3 is 16 residues. Germline values: CDR1 PRHDT, CDR2 FYEKMQ (reference sequence). The DNA of the CDR3 is TGTGCCAGCAGCTTAGGCGGACTAGCGATACAAGAGACCCAGTACTTC. It specifies CASSLGGLAIQETQYF.

The chain carries TRBV9 and TRBJ2-7; D is perhaps TRBD1 (6 bases). This CDR3 has 15 residues. The germline V and J ends were trimmed by 0 bases and 7 bases, with 17 bases remaining between them. Per the germline V gene, CDR1 is SGDLS and CDR2 is YYNGEE. CDR3 loop: CASSVDTGSTREQYF. The CDR3 DNA sequence: TGTGCCAGCAGCGTAGATACAGGGAGCACGAGGGAGCAGTACTTC.

This chain joins TRBV5-1 and TRBJ2-5; D is perhaps TRBD2 (5 bases). Germline V gene lookup returns CDR1 SGHRS and CDR2 YFSETQ. V lost 0 bases and J lost 2, with 14 bases in between. The CDR3 runs to 16 residues. The CDR3 sequence is CASSLAGLAGQETQYF. The DNA of the CDR3 is TGCGCCAGCAGCTTGGCCGGGCTAGCTGGACAAGAGACCCAGTACTTC. Full variable domain (outside the CDR3, taken from reference TRBV5-1 and TRBJ2-5): KAGVTQTPRYLIKTRGQQVTLSCSPISGHRSVSWYQQTPGQGLQFLFEYFSETQRNKGNFPGRFSGRQFSNSRSEMNVSTLELGDSALYLCASSLAGLAGQETQYFGPGTRLLVL.

This chain connects TRBV19 to TRBJ2-1; a possible D gene is TRBD2 (5 bases). The germline gives CDR1 LNHDA, CDR2 SQIVND (reference sequence). V shed 1 base and J shed 7 bases, with 8 bases lying between them. The CDR3 contains 13 residues. DNA for the CDR3: TGTGCCAGTAGTATAGCCGGGGAGAATGAGCAGTTCTTC. It encodes CASSIAGENEQFF.

This chain connects TRBV6-6 to TRBJ2-2; TRBD2 matches 13 bases. The CDR3 sequence is 15 residues long. The V and J ends lost 6 bases and 4 bases, in that order; junction bases with no gene match: 2. CDR1 is MNHNY, CDR2 SVGAGI, per germline (reference sequence). The CDR3 nucleotides read TGTGCCAGCAGCTGGACTAGCGGGAGCACCGGGGAGCTGTTTTTT. Protein sequence: CASSWTSGSTGELFF.

This clone was detected a few times. The chain's CDR3 is CASLKDRGSYNEQFF. Written as DNA, the CDR3 is TGTGCCAGCTTAAAGGACAGGGGGTCTTACAATGAGCAGTTCTTC. The chain is built from TRBV18 and TRBJ2-1; TRBD1 matches 10 bases. Germline CDR1 and CDR2: KGHSH and LQKENI. The length of the CDR3 is 15 residues. The J segment lost 4 bases and the V segment lost 7 bases, leaving 7 bases of the junction unmatched.

J is TRBJ2-1 and V is TRBV28; tentatively, D is TRBD2 (5 bases). Deletions cut 0 bases from V and 0 bases from J, with 9 bases between. The germline gives CDR1 MDHEN, CDR2 SYDVKM. The CDR3 is 16 amino acids. CDR3 loop: CASSLWSGSSYNEQFF. The CDR3, as DNA: TGTGCCAGCAGTTTATGGAGCGGCAGCTCCTACAATGAGCAGTTCTTC. Supplemented by reference TRBV28 and TRBJ2-1, the full variable domain reads DVKVTQSSRYLVKRTGEKVFLECVQDMDHENMFWYRQDPGLGLRLIYFSYDVKMKEKGDIPEGYSVSREKKERFSLILESASTNQTSMYLCASSLWSGSSYNEQFFGPGTRLTVL.

This clone was picked up a small number of times. The gene calls are TRBV11-2 and TRBJ2-5, with D hard to call. Per germline, CDR1 SGHAT and CDR2 FQNNGV. The ends were cut back, 7 bases at V and 6 bases at J, with 18 bases in the middle. The length of the CDR3 is 14 residues. The CDR3 reads CASTSIRSAKTQYF. The CDR3 nucleotides are TGTGCCAGCACCTCAATCCGTTCTGCGAAGACCCAGTACTTC.

V gene TRBV5-1 combines with J gene TRBJ2-7; TRBD2 might be the D (6 bases). The V end lost 2 bases, the J end lost 2 bases, and 11 bases lay between the germline ends. The CDR3 covers 14 residues. CDR1 and CDR2 (germline): SGHRS, YFSETQ. CDR3 sequence: CASSFRGTAYEQYF. CDR3 in DNA: TGCGCCAGCAGCTTTCGGGGGACGGCCTACGAGCAGTACTTC.

This chain links TRBV7-9 with TRBJ2-5; 9 positions agree with TRBD1. Germline V gives CDR1 SEHNR, CDR2 FQNEAQ (reference sequence). With V trimmed by 2 bases and J by 6 bases, 4 bases remained unmatched. The CDR3 length is 14 residues. The CDR3 region has the DNA TGTGCCAGCAGCTTAACAGGGGGCACGAAGACCCAGTACTTC. Translating it yields CASSLTGGTKTQYF.

The chain uses TRBV9 and TRBJ2-3; TRBD2 agrees at 7 bases. Germline lookup yields CDR1 SGDLS and CDR2 YYNGEE. The CDR3 length is 17 residues. V was clipped by 0 bases and J by 2 bases; unmatched bases: 9. CDR3 in DNA: TGTGCCAGCAGCGTAGTAGCGGGCCCCGGCTACACAGATACGCAGTATTTT. Its protein product is CASSVVAGPGYTDTQYF.

The chain employs TRBV7-9 and TRBJ2-1, with 9 positions matching TRBD1. The germline V gene has CDR1 SEHNR and CDR2 FQNEAQ (reference sequence). Trimming cost V 4 bases and J 1 base; bases outside gene matches: 8. CDR3 length: 17 amino acids. The CDR3 nucleotides read TGTGCCAGCAGCTCCAACGCCGGGACAGGGTCCTACAATGAGCAGTTCTTC. It encodes CASSSNAGTGSYNEQFF.

This clone was counted only a few times. J is TRBJ1-5 and V is TRBV5-4, with D maybe TRBD1 (5 bases). This CDR3 region has 14 residues. Trimming removed 1 base at V and 3 bases at J, with 8 bases between. The germline V gene has CDR1 SGHNT and CDR2 YYREEE (reference sequence). CDR3: CASSLKTANQPQHF. The CDR3 DNA is TGTGCCAGCAGCTTGAAGACAGCCAATCAGCCCCAGCATTTT.

The J gene is TRBJ2-2, the V gene TRBV21-1; the table assigns TRBD2, which was not confirmed against the DNA. TRBV21-1 is recorded as a pseudogene. The CDR3 consists of 16 residues. The DNA for the CDR3 is TGTGCCAGCAGCCAGGAGGGACTAGAAAAGAGACGGGAGCTGTTTTTT. Residues: CASSQEGLEKRRELFF.

V usage is TRBV6-1 and J usage is TRBJ2-4, with a weak D call TRBD1 (6 bases). The length of the CDR3 is 15 residues. Trimming took off 0 bases at V and 4 bases at J, with 10 bases between the two ends. In germline, CDR1 is MNHNS, CDR2 SASEGT. The CDR3 coding sequence is TGTGCCAGCAGTGAAGCCCTTCAGGGGAAAAACATTCAGTACTTC. This sequence encodes CASSEALQGKNIQYF.

The rearrangement links TRBV11-1 to TRBJ2-5; D gene unclear. From germline, CDR1 is SGHAT and CDR2 FQDESV (reference sequence). The CDR3 loop spans 12 amino acids. V shed 11 bases and J shed 1 base, with 11 bases lying between them. The CDR3 spells CAPEEGQETQYF. For the CDR3, the DNA is TGTGCCCCCGAGGAAGGCCAAGAGACCCAGTACTTC.

V is TRBV7-9 and J is TRBJ1-5; the D gene is possibly TRBD1 (5 bases). Trimming pared 0 bases from V and 1 base from J, leaving 7 bases between. Germline CDR1 and CDR2: SEHNR and FQNEAQ (reference sequence). This CDR3 spans 15 amino acids. In nucleotides, the CDR3 is TGTGCCAGCAGCTTAGCAGGGGAAAGCAATCAGCCCCAGCATTTT. Its protein is CASSLAGESNQPQHF.

The CDR3 loop is CASSQLSGRGVGSNEQFF. The CDR3 DNA is TGCGCCAGCAGCCAACTTAGCGGGAGGGGGGTTGGGTCCAATGAGCAGTTCTTC. The chain employs TRBV4-1 and TRBJ2-1; 11 bases are shared with TRBD2. The ends lost 2 bases at V and 6 bases at J; junction bases unmatched: 12. Germline CDR1 is MGHRA and CDR2 is YSYEKL. The length of the CDR3 is 18 residues.

This chain connects TRBV10-1 to TRBJ2-3; D unclear. Trimming removed 6 bases at V and 2 bases at J, with 15 bases between. The length of the CDR3 is 15 residues. In germline, CDR1 is WNHNN, CDR2 SYGVQD (reference sequence). The CDR3 bases are TGCGCCAGCAGCTTGGGTCGTGCGGTCACAGATACGCAGTATTTT. This sequence encodes CASSLGRAVTDTQYF.

This chain connects TRBV5-4 to TRBJ2-3; perhaps TRBD2 as D (7 bases). CDR1 is SGHNT, CDR2 YYREEE, per germline (reference sequence). The ends were cut back, 7 bases at V and 6 bases at J, with 12 bases in the middle. CDR3 size: 12 residues. CDR3 sequence reads: CASQGRADTQYF. As DNA, the CDR3 is TGTGCCAGCCAGGGGAGGGCGGATACGCAGTATTTT.

This chain joins TRBV10-3 and TRBJ2-3; unclear D gene. This CDR3 is built from 12 residues. Germline CDR1 and CDR2: ENHRY and SYGVKD. Trimming took 4 bases from V and 5 from J, leaving 7 bases between them. As DNA, the CDR3 is TGTGCCATCAGTGCTATGCGAGATACGCAGTATTTT. Amino acids: CAISAMRDTQYF.

The chain has TRBV28 and TRBJ2-5; unclear D gene. Trimming removed 3 bases at V and 0 bases at J, with 11 bases between. Looked up from germline, CDR1 is MDHEN and CDR2 is SYDVKM. This CDR3 region has 15 residues. CDR3 coding DNA: TGTGCCAGCAGTTTGTTTTCACAAAACCAAGAGACCCAGTACTTC. Its translation: CASSLFSQNQETQYF.

The chain uses TRBV7-2 and TRBJ2-7, with 7 nucleotides matching TRBD2. J was trimmed by 5 bases and V by 6 bases; bases with no gene match: 4. Germline V lookup: CDR1 SGHTA, CDR2 FQGNSA. The CDR3 is 12 amino acids. The CDR3 sequence: CASRGLTHEQYF. The CDR3 DNA reads TGTGCCAGCAGGGGACTAACCCACGAGCAGTACTTC.

The CDR3 DNA reads as TGTGCCAGCAGTGAAAAGGTCTTGGGACAGACCTACGAGCAGTACTTC. Translation gives CASSEKVLGQTYEQYF. This chain uses TRBV6-1 with TRBJ2-7, with TRBD1 matching over 7 bases. The trim removed 2 bases at V and 2 bases at J, leaving 9 bases unmatched. This CDR3 is 16 amino acids long. Germline CDR1 reads MNHNS; CDR2 reads SASEGT.